This T cell receptor (beta chain) originates from a study of cytomegalovirus exposure and HLA in healthy donors. Study-wide findings and caveats: A few chains tied to CMV proved CMV antigen-specific in vitro.

V lost 3 bases and J lost 6, with 15 bases in between. CDR3 size: 14 residues. In germline, CDR1 is SGHTA, CDR2 FQGNSA. For this clone: Its cognate antigen is unknown.

Here immunoSEQ multiplex PCR was the method, and the copy in TCRdb shows in-frame clones only, minus some. The table has about 280,000 clones, more than 75% seen once. Sequencing input: PBMCs. The V gene is TRBV7-2, the J gene TRBJ2-7; a weak D match, TRBD2 (7 bases). This receptor was obtained from a young woman in good health and CMV-seronegative. CDR3 DNA: TGTGCCAGCAGCTTGGGGGGGCCTACGCGCGAGCAGTACTTC. It specifies CASSLGGPTREQYF.